This T cell receptor beta chain was retrieved from a study of response to subunit inactivated influenza vaccine. The CDR3 length is 15 residues. V lost 2 bases and J lost 1, with 11 bases in between. Germline assignment: CDR1 MDHEN and CDR2 SYDVKM. TCRdb ran MiXCR on the RT-PCR reads and lists one entry per CDR3 protein. The table has roughly 760,000 distinct CDR3 sequences, approximately 21% seen once. This clonotype was seen a few times. The receptor comes from a man aged 45-65 years who received an inactivated influenza vaccine. The source material was PBMCs from blood, sampled 4 to 6 days after vaccination. J is TRBJ1-2 and V is TRBV28, with a weak D call TRBD1 (6 bases). The CDR3 nucleotides are TGTGCCAGCAGTTTAAGGACAGATCATAACTATGGCTACACCTTC. The encoded protein is CASSLRTDHNYGYTF.